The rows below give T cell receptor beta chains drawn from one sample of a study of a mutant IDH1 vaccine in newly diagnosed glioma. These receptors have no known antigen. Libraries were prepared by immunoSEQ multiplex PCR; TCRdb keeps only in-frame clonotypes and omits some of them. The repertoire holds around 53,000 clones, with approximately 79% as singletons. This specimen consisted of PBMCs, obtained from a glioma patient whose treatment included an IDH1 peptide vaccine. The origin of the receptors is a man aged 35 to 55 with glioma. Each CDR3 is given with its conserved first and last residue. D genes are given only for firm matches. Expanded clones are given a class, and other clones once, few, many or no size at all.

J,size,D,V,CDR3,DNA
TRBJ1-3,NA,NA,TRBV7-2,CASSLVGHTGNTIYF,TGTGCCAGCAGCTTAGTAGGACATACTGGAAACACCATATATTTT
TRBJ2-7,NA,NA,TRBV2,CASSDVGLIEQYF,TGTGCCAGCAGTGACGTGGGCCTGATCGAGCAGTACTTC
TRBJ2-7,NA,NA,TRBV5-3,CARSLDEQYF,TGTGCCAGAAGCTTGGACGAGCAGTACTTC
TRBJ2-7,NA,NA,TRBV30,CAWTGAYEQYF,TGTGCCTGGACAGGGGCGTACGAGCAGTACTTC
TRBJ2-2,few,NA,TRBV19,CASSSRTGELFF,TGTGCCAGTAGTAGTAGGACCGGGGAGCTGTTTTTT
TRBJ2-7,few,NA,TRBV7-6,CASSFELSYEQYF,TGTGCCAGCAGCTTCGAGCTTTCCTACGAGCAGTACTTC
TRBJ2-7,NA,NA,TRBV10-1,CASGGSVYEQYF,TGCGCCAGCGGGGGGAGCGTCTACGAGCAGTACTTC
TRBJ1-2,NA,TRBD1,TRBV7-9,CASSFAAGGAPGYTF,TGTGCCAGCAGCTTTGCCGCAGGGGGCGCCCCTGGCTACACCTTC
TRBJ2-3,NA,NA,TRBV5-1,CASSLVADTQYF,TGCGCCAGCAGCTTGGTGGCAGATACGCAGTATTTT
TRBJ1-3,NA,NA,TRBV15,CATSNGGTGNTIYF,TGTGCCACCAGCAATGGGGGCACTGGAAACACCATATATTTT
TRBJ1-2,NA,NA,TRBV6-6,CASSYPDGYTF,TGTGCCAGCAGTTACCCTGATGGCTACACCTTC
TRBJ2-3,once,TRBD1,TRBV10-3,CAISTGTDSTDTQYF,TGTGCCATCAGTACCGGGACAGATAGCACAGATACGCAGTATTTT
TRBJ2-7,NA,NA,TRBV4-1,CASSQVPGGRSSYEQYF,TGCGCCAGCAGCCAAGTGCCGGGCGGACGTTCTTCCTACGAGCAGTACTTC
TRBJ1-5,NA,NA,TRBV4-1,CASSPFASDHDGQPQHF,TGCGCCAGCAGCCCGTTTGCGTCTGACCATGACGGTCAGCCCCAGCATTTT
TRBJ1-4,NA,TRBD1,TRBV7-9,CASSETGTTNEKLFF,TGTGCCAGCAGCGAGACAGGGACAACTAATGAAAAACTGTTTTTT
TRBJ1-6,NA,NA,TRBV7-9,CASSPRVGVDSPLHF,TGTGCCAGCAGCCCCAGGGTAGGGGTAGACTCACCCCTCCACTTT
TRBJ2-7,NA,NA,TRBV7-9,CASSLGGTSYEQYF,TGTGCCAGCAGCTTAGGAGGGACAAGCTACGAGCAGTACTTC
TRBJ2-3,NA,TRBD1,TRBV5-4,CASSLAGTGSTDTQYF,TGTGCCAGCAGCTTGGCGGGGACAGGGTCCACAGATACGCAGTATTTT
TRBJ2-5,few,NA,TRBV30,CACRPDLYQETQYF,TGTGCCTGCAGGCCCGATCTGTACCAAGAGACCCAGTACTTC
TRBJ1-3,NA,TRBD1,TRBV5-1,CASSQGAAGNTIYF,TGCGCCAGCAGCCAGGGGGCTGCTGGAAACACCATATATTTT
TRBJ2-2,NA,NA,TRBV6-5,CASSWGRMSNTGELFF,TGTGCCAGCAGTTGGGGTAGGATGTCGAACACCGGGGAGCTGTTTTTT
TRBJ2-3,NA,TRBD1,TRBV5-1,CATSSGGRTDTQYF,TGCGCCACCTCCTCAGGGGGCAGGACAGATACGCAGTATTTT
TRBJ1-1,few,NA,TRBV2,CASSELGTEAFF,TGTGCCAGCAGTGAACTTGGGACTGAAGCTTTCTTT
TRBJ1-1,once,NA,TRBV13,CASSFYGNPNEAFF,TGTGCCAGCAGCTTTTATGGGAACCCCAATGAAGCTTTCTTT
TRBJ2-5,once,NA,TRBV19,CASSILGETQYF,TGTGCCAGTAGTATACTGGGCGAGACCCAGTACTTC
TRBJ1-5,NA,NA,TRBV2,CASSYRRPYNQPQHF,TGTGCCAGCAGTTACAGGCGACCCTACAATCAGCCCCAGCATTTT
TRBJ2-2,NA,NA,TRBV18,CATQGAGELFF,TGTGCCACACAGGGAGCCGGGGAGCTGTTTTTT
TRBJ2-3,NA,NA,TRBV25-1,CASSELGGAGTDTQYF,TGTGCCAGCAGTGAATTGGGGGGAGCGGGCACAGATACGCAGTATTTT
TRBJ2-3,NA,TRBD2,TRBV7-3,CASSLIGGGDTQYF,TGTGCCAGCAGCTTAATTGGCGGGGGGGATACGCAGTATTTT
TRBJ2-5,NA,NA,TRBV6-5,CASTEGGKQETQYF,TGTGCCAGCACCGAGGGGGGGAAACAAGAGACCCAGTACTTC
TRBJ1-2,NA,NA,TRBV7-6,CASSLAGYGYTF,TGTGCCAGCAGCTTAGCGGGGTACGGCTACACCTTC
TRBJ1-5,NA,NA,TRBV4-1,CASSPQTGAGQPQHF,TGCGCCAGCAGCCCTCAAACGGGGGCTGGTCAGCCCCAGCATTTT